One and the same sample provided the 30 T cell receptor beta chains below, sequenced in a study of blood T cell repertoires in COVID-19. The method was immunoSEQ multiplex PCR; TCRdb's version includes in-frame clones alone and lacks a portion of them. In the table there are about 330,000 clones, 92% of which are singletons. The material sequenced was PBMCs or T cells enriched from blood (not recorded which). These receptors came from a woman in her thirties who had recovered from COVID-19.

The CDR3 here is CASSYSSPTRYGYTF. Written as DNA, the CDR3 is TGTGCCAGCAGTTACTCGAGTCCGACACGCTATGGCTACACCTTC. The chain joins TRBV6-5 to TRBJ1-2; no clear D gene. There are 15 residues in the CDR3. Germline CDR1 MNHEY, CDR2 SVGAGI. V lost 0 bases and J lost 4, with 12 bases in between.

V and J are TRBV20-1 and TRBJ2-7; 7 nucleotides align to TRBD2. The CDR3 sequence is 11 residues long. In germline, CDR1 is DFQATT, CDR2 SNEGSKA (reference sequence). Trimming at V came to 7 bases and at J to 0 bases, leaving 0 bases not matched to a gene. Here the CDR3 DNA reads TGCAGTGGGGACTACTCCTACGAGCAGTACTTC. This encodes CSGDYSYEQYF.

V usage is TRBV11-2 and J usage is TRBJ2-5, with D possibly matching TRBD1 (6 bases). This CDR3 is 14 amino acids long. Trimming left V 5 bases short and J 1 base short, with 11 bases between. Germline CDR1 reads SGHAT; CDR2 reads FQNNGV. This CDR3 is CASSNRDIQETQYF. The CDR3 region has the DNA TGTGCCAGCAGCAACCGGGACATCCAAGAGACCCAGTACTTC. The variable domain in full, completed from reference TRBV11-2 and TRBJ2-5, reads EAGVAQSPRYKIIEKRQSVAFWCNPISGHATLYWYQQILGQGPKLLIQFQNNGVVDDSQLPKDRFSAERLKGVDSTLKIQPAKLEDSAVYLCASSNRDIQETQYFGPGTRLLVL.

V gene TRBV19 combines with J gene TRBJ1-1; TRBD1 is a possible D gene (6 bases). Trimming took off 4 bases at V and 1 base at J, with 13 bases between the two ends. The CDR3 has 15 residues. Germline V CDR1 and CDR2: LNHDA, SQIVND (reference sequence). CDR3 region: CASSSSGHQNTEAFF. DNA of the CDR3: TGTGCCAGTAGTAGTTCGGGACACCAGAACACTGAAGCTTTCTTT.

CDR3 coding DNA: TGTGCCAGCAGCTCCCAGGGACAGGGGAGAAATCAGCCCCAGCATTTT. The encoded protein is CASSSQGQGRNQPQHF. The chain uses TRBV28 and TRBJ1-5; 10 positions match TRBD1. CDR1 and CDR2 (germline): MDHEN, SYDVKM. CDR3 length: 16 amino acids. Trimming removed 6 bases from V and 4 bases from J; junction bases left unmatched: 9.

This rearrangement joins TRBV28 to TRBJ1-6, with 9 bases identical to TRBD1. The CDR3 totals 12 residues. V lost 8 bases and J lost 7; bases outside the gene matches: 0. The germline CDR1 and CDR2 sequences are MDHEN and SYDVKM. Written as DNA, the CDR3 is TGTGCCAGCGGACAGGGGAATTCACCCCTCCACTTT. It yields the protein CASGQGNSPLHF.

This chain links TRBV7-9 with TRBJ2-1, with TRBD2 identical over 9 bases. The CDR3 runs to 13 residues. Germline CDR1 and CDR2: SEHNR and FQNEAQ (reference sequence). Unmatched junction bases numbered 0, after V lost 1 base and J lost 8 bases. CDR3 region: CASSLGGGDEQFF. The CDR3 DNA is TGTGCCAGCAGCTTAGGCGGGGGGGATGAGCAGTTCTTC.

This chain connects TRBV28 to TRBJ2-7, with 8 bases that match TRBD1. The CDR3 is 13 amino acids. V lost 7 bases and J lost 3; bases outside the gene matches: 5. Germline V gives CDR1 MDHEN, CDR2 SYDVKM. The CDR3 DNA is TGTGCCAGCAACCCAGGGGGCCTCTACGAGCAGTACTTC. It encodes CASNPGGLYEQYF.

The chain joins TRBV4-1 to TRBJ1-1, with 8 nucleotides matching TRBD1. V lost 0 bases to trimming and J lost 3 bases; unmatched junction nucleotides: 9. In germline, CDR1 is MGHRA, CDR2 YSYEKL. The CDR3 spans 17 residues. The CDR3 spells CASSQDVQGALDTEAFF. CDR3 nucleotide sequence: TGCGCCAGCAGCCAAGATGTGCAGGGGGCCCTCGACACTGAAGCTTTCTTT.

The V call is TRBV4-2, the J call TRBJ2-7; TRBD1 matches at 10 bases. This CDR3 is 16 amino acids long. CDR1 is LGHNA, CDR2 YNFKEQ, per germline. The V and J ends lost 0 bases and 0 bases, in that order; junction bases with no gene match: 2. The CDR3 sequence is CASSQEGQGTSYEQYF. The CDR3 DNA follows: TGTGCCAGCAGCCAAGAGGGACAGGGGACCTCCTACGAGCAGTACTTC.

The V call is TRBV5-6, the J call TRBJ1-5, with D perhaps matching TRBD1 (5 bases). The germline gives CDR1 SGHDT, CDR2 YYEEEE. V was cut by 2 bases and J by 6 bases, with 15 bases left in between. CDR3 length: 15 residues. In DNA, the CDR3 is TGTGCCAGCAGCTTAGGGGTGGGAAGTCGTCAGCCCCAGCATTTT. Amino acids: CASSLGVGSRQPQHF.

CDR3 nucleotide sequence: TGTGCCAGCAGCGAAGCAGGGGGCCGGGAGCCCCAGCATTTT. This encodes CASSEAGGREPQHF. J is TRBJ1-5 and V is TRBV9, with TRBD1 matching over 8 bases. With V trimmed by 3 bases and J by 8 bases, 7 bases remained unmatched. The CDR3 has 14 amino acids. Per germline, CDR1 SGDLS and CDR2 YYNGEE.

The gene calls are TRBV11-2 and TRBJ2-3, with 10 positions matching TRBD2. This CDR3 spans 15 amino acids. From germline, CDR1 is SGHAT and CDR2 FQNNGV. J gave up 4 bases and V 7 bases, and 8 bases lay outside the gene matches. CDR3 nucleotides: TGTGCCAGCATTTTTCTCCTAGCGGGAGCAGATACGCAGTATTTT. It translates to CASIFLLAGADTQYF.

The chain recombines TRBV5-1 with TRBJ2-3, with 7 bases lining up with TRBD2. Germline CDR1 SGHRS, CDR2 YFSETQ. The CDR3 contains 15 residues. Trimming at V came to 1 base and at J to 0 bases, leaving 2 bases not matched to a gene. The CDR3 region has the DNA TGCGCCAGCAGCTTGCAGCGGGGAAGCACAGATACGCAGTATTTT. Translating it yields CASSLQRGSTDTQYF.

The chain joins TRBV19 to TRBJ1-2; D unresolved. This CDR3 comprises 14 residues. Per germline, CDR1 LNHDA and CDR2 SQIVND (reference sequence). Trimming removed 5 bases at V and 4 bases at J, with 14 bases between. CDR3 in DNA: TGTGCCAGTAGTGCCACAGAGTCCAGCTATGGCTACACCTTC. It translates to CASSATESSYGYTF.

CDR3 in DNA: TGCGCCAGCAGCTTGGTAGGCGCAGGACTAGCGGGGGCCAGCTCCTACAATGAGCAGTTCTTC. Protein: CASSLVGAGLAGASSYNEQFF. V gene TRBV5-1 combines with J gene TRBJ2-1, with 13 bases matching TRBD2. The CDR3 sequence is 21 residues long. After removal of 0 bases from V and 0 bases from J, the junction contained 12 bases not matched to a gene. Germline loops: CDR1 SGHRS, CDR2 YFSETQ.

Points on this clone: Within the sample, other DNA sequences also encode this same CDR3. This chain uses TRBV12-3 or TRBV12-4 with TRBJ1-1; no definite D call. CDR3 length: 13 amino acids. V dropped 2 bases and J dropped 1 base, with 5 bases sitting between them. CDR3 residues: CASSLTANTEAFF. The CDR3 DNA follows: TGTGCCAGCAGTTTAACAGCGAACACTGAAGCTTTCTTT.

V and J are TRBV28 and TRBJ1-3, with D possibly being TRBD1 (6 bases). Trimming cost V 7 bases and J 0 bases, with 16 bases left between them. This CDR3 has 16 amino acids. Per the germline V gene, CDR1 is MDHEN and CDR2 is SYDVKM. The CDR3 DNA follows: TGTGCCAGCACCTCGGCAGGGGTCAGCTCTGGAAACACCATATATTTT. Its protein product is CASTSAGVSSGNTIYF. Based on the CDR3 plus reference TRBV28 and TRBJ1-3, the full variable domain is DVKVTQSSRYLVKRTGEKVFLECVQDMDHENMFWYRQDPGLGLRLIYFSYDVKMKEKGDIPEGYSVSREKKERFSLILESASTNQTSMYLCASTSAGVSSGNTIYFGEGSWLTVV.

V and J are TRBV28 and TRBJ2-5, with 7 bases identical to TRBD1. The CDR3 consists of 14 residues. Per the germline V gene, CDR1 is MDHEN and CDR2 is SYDVKM. J lost 3 bases, V lost 5 bases, and 6 bases had no gene match. CDR3 protein: CASSRDSVEETQYF. CDR3 bases: TGTGCCAGCAGTCGGGACAGTGTAGAAGAGACCCAGTACTTC. Looking up the rest from reference TRBV28 and TRBJ2-5 gives the full variable domain: DVKVTQSSRYLVKRTGEKVFLECVQDMDHENMFWYRQDPGLGLRLIYFSYDVKMKEKGDIPEGYSVSREKKERFSLILESASTNQTSMYLCASSRDSVEETQYFGPGTRLLVL.

This CDR3 is CASKGGPSTDTQYF. The CDR3 region has the DNA TGTGCCAGCAAAGGGGGACCTAGCACAGATACGCAGTATTTT. V usage is TRBV5-4 and J usage is TRBJ2-3; D might be TRBD1 (6 bases). Germline CDR1 SGHNT, CDR2 YYREEE (reference sequence). This CDR3 contains 14 residues. V was clipped by 6 bases and J by 0 bases, with 11 bases between them.

The V call is TRBV28, the J call TRBJ2-3, with TRBD2 as a possible D gene (6 bases). The germline V gene encodes CDR1 MDHEN and CDR2 SYDVKM. There are 14 residues in the CDR3. V lost 7 bases and J lost 0, with 11 bases in between. The CDR3 reads CASMSGTSTDTQYF. Written as DNA, the CDR3 is TGTGCCAGCATGTCCGGGACTAGCACAGATACGCAGTATTTT.

V is TRBV7-3 and J is TRBJ1-1; D unresolved. The germline CDR1 and CDR2 sequences are SGHTA and FQGTGA. Trimming shortened V by 5 bases and J by 0 bases, and 10 bases separated the two germline ends. The CDR3 is 14 residues long. As DNA, the CDR3 is TGTGCCAGCAGCCCTGAGTACCTGAACACTGAAGCTTTCTTT. This sequence encodes CASSPEYLNTEAFF.

This clone came up once. The chain is built from TRBV6-5 and TRBJ2-7; TRBD1 agrees at 9 bases. The CDR3 runs to 14 residues. Germline assignment: CDR1 MNHEY and CDR2 SVGAGI. The V and J ends lost 4 bases and 5 bases, in that order; junction bases with no gene match: 6. The CDR3 coding sequence is TGTGCCAGCAGTTGGGACAGGGTAACCCACGAGCAGTACTTC. This codes for CASSWDRVTHEQYF.

As concerns this clone: The sample holds other DNA sequences that translate to the same CDR3. The chain has TRBV6-5 and TRBJ2-2; weak D call: TRBD2 (7 bases). Germline V gene lookup returns CDR1 MNHEY and CDR2 SVGAGI. V shed 2 bases and J shed 4 bases, with 11 bases lying between them. The CDR3 is 15 residues long. CDR3 loop: CASSYGGGGTGELFF. The CDR3 nucleotides read TGTGCCAGCAGTTACGGGGGAGGGGGCACCGGGGAGCTGTTTTTT.

The chain carries TRBV19 and TRBJ2-7; the D gene is possibly TRBD2 (5 bases). CDR1 LNHDA and CDR2 SQIVND come from the germline V gene (reference sequence). Trimming left V 5 bases short and J 4 bases short, with 12 bases between. This CDR3 has 13 residues. The CDR3 spells CASSPGLKYEQYF. The CDR3, as DNA: TGTGCCAGTAGTCCTGGACTGAAGTACGAGCAGTACTTC.

This clone was seen once. The genes are TRBV19 and TRBJ2-7; 9 nucleotides line up with TRBD2. The CDR3 contains 15 residues. Germline loops: CDR1 LNHDA, CDR2 SQIVND (reference sequence). Trimming took 3 bases from V and 2 from J; bases not matched to a gene: 5. CDR3 loop: CASSMGGRAPYEQYF. The CDR3 DNA reads TGTGCCAGTAGTATGGGCGGGAGGGCCCCCTACGAGCAGTACTTC.

On this clone itself: The identical CDR3 is also encoded by other nucleotide sequences in the sample. This sequence joins TRBV28 and TRBJ1-2; TRBD1 is a possible D gene (5 bases). The V end was cut by 3 bases, the J end by 5 bases, with 7 bases between. Germline CDR1 is MDHEN and CDR2 is SYDVKM. The CDR3 has 12 residues. CDR3: CASSLAGYGYTF. The CDR3, as DNA: TGTGCCAGCAGTTTGGCAGGGTATGGCTACACCTTC.

This clone occurred once. The rearrangement links TRBV21-1 to TRBJ2-2; the table names TRBD1, a call not compared with the DNA. TRBV21-1 is labeled a pseudogene. The CDR3 contains 15 residues. The CDR3 here is CASSKVAGRPGELFF. In nucleotides, the CDR3 is TGTGCCAGCAGCAAAGTGGCAGGGCGACCCGGGGAGCTGTTTTTT.

The chain couples TRBV30 to TRBJ1-1; D call uncertain. From germline, CDR1 is GTSNPN and CDR2 SVGIG (reference sequence). The V end lost 7 bases, the J end lost 5 bases, and 14 bases lay between the germline ends. The length of the CDR3 is 12 residues. The CDR3 here is CASGRSGTEAFF. DNA for the CDR3: TGTGCCTCCGGGAGGTCGGGGACTGAAGCTTTCTTT.

V gene TRBV3-1 (or the pseudogene TRBV3-2) combines with J gene TRBJ2-2; 9 bases map to TRBD2. V shed 4 bases and J 3 bases; nucleotides not matched to a gene: 3. The CDR3 covers 15 residues. Germline CDR1 reads LGHDT; CDR2 reads YNNKEL (reference sequence). The CDR3 coding sequence is TGTGCCAGCAGCCGTGGACTAGCGTACACCGGGGAGCTGTTTTTT. Translated: CASSRGLAYTGELFF.